These 2 T cell receptor beta chains share one sample of origin, sequenced in a study of a mutant IDH1 vaccine in newly diagnosed glioma. As for time point: baseline, week 1 (first vaccination visit). Treatment defined: pre-vaccination baseline after standard-of-care therapy. Assay: immunoSEQ multiplex PCR; the TCRdb copy retains only in-frame clones and omits some. The sample holds 85,000 to 100,000 clones, about 80% seen once. The sequenced sample was PBMCs, obtained from a glioma patient treated with radiotherapy, temozolomide or both. The receptors shown here come from a man aged 40-49 years with glioma.

This chain uses TRBV10-3 with TRBJ2-3, with 12 bases that match TRBD2. This CDR3 region has 18 residues. The ends lost 5 bases at V and 3 bases at J; junction bases unmatched: 12. The germline V gene encodes CDR1 ENHRY and CDR2 SYGVKD. The CDR3, as DNA: TGTGCCATCAGTACTTCCCCTGCGGGACTAGCGGGTACAGATACGCAGTATTTT. Its translation is CAISTSPAGLAGTDTQYF.

CDR3: CASSTERGTDTQYF. For the CDR3, the DNA is TGTGCCAGCAGCACAGAGAGGGGTACAGATACGCAGTATTTT. The chain carries TRBV7-9 and TRBJ2-3; D tentatively fits TRBD1 or TRBD2 (5 bases each). Germline V gene data show CDR1 as SEHNR and CDR2 as FQNEAQ (reference sequence). The length of the CDR3 is 14 residues. The germline V and J ends were trimmed by 5 bases and 3 bases, with 12 bases remaining between them.